The text below deals with one TCR beta chain. The record originates from a study of T cells in Graves' hyperthyroidism and ophthalmopathy. On the study more broadly: Peripheral blood draws took place at initial diagnosis, ahead of any treatment.

The source material, RNA transcripts, was used to amplify TCR beta CDR3 regions. The TCR CDR3 was amplified in a first-round RT-PCR using the HTBI primer set. TCRdb processed the multiplex PCR reads anew with MiXCR; each CDR3 protein has one entry. The sample records 400,000 to 500,000 distinct CDR3 sequences, about an eighth being singletons. This CDR3 is built from 16 residues. Trimming removed 5 bases at V and 0 bases at J, with 13 bases between. CDR1 and CDR2 from the germline V gene are SEHNR and FQNEAQ (reference sequence). Graves' hyperthyroidism was deemed stable given no ophthalmopathy progression within 18 months. The patients, who ranged from 18 to 65 in age, presented with newly diagnosed hyperthyroidism lasting under 2 months.

Sequences were obtained from blood. This chain uses TRBV7-9 with TRBJ2-2; TRBD2 might be the D (6 bases). This receptor was obtained from a woman younger than 30 with Graves' hyperthyroidism. CDR3 region: CASSPTSRPNTGELFF. The CDR3 nucleotides are TGTGCCAGCAGCCCCACTAGCCGACCGAACACCGGGGAGCTGTTTTTT.